These 5 T cell receptor beta chains share one sample of origin, sequenced in a study of shared clonotypes between healthy human individuals. Assay used: immunoSEQ multiplex PCR; TCRdb lists only in-frame clones, some missing. In the table there are nearly 1,000,000 clones, 76% of which are singletons. Source material: memory CD4+ T cells sorted from blood. As to subset: CD45RA-negative fraction. These receptors were obtained from a man aged 18 to 30 in good health.

This chain joins TRBV6-5 and TRBJ2-7, with D maybe TRBD1 (7 bases). CDR1 is MNHEY, CDR2 SVGAGI, per germline. V was clipped by 6 bases and J by 4 bases, with 13 bases between them. This CDR3 contains 13 residues. The CDR3 sequence: CASRGGGRYEQYF. The CDR3 DNA reads as TGTGCCAGCAGAGGAGGGGGCAGGTACGAGCAGTACTTC.

This clone was found many times. The chain recombines TRBV7-2 with TRBJ2-2, with D unresolved. The CDR3 loop spans 15 amino acids. V dropped 0 bases and J dropped 6 bases, with 11 bases sitting between them. The V gene's germline CDR1 is SGHTA and CDR2 FQGNSA. This CDR3 is CASSLAAVPPGELFF. CDR3 DNA: TGTGCCAGCAGCTTAGCGGCAGTTCCCCCCGGGGAGCTGTTTTTT. Variable domain in full (rest from reference TRBV7-2 and TRBJ2-2): GAGVSQSPSNKVTEKGKDVELRCDPISGHTALYWYRQSLGQGLEFLIYFQGNSAPDKSGLPSDRFSAERTGGSVSTLTIQRTQQEDSAVYLCASSLAAVPPGELFFGEGSRLTVL.

V is TRBV7-9 and J is TRBJ1-1, with D tentatively TRBD1 (5 bases). The CDR3 length is 14 residues. The ends were cut back, 5 bases at V and 3 bases at J, with 13 bases in the middle. Germline V gene lookup returns CDR1 SEHNR and CDR2 FQNEAQ (reference sequence). The CDR3 here is CASSPQGSDTEAFF. CDR3 nucleotide sequence: TGTGCCAGCAGCCCCCAGGGCTCGGACACTGAAGCTTTCTTT.

The chain has TRBV13 and TRBJ1-1; maybe TRBD1 (6 bases). The V end was cut by 5 bases, the J end by 4 bases, with 14 bases between. This CDR3 region has 14 residues. Germline V gene data show CDR1 as PRHDT and CDR2 as FYEKMQ (reference sequence). The CDR3 coding sequence is TGTGCCAGCAGCGAACTCCGGGACACCACTGAAGCTTTCTTT. Translation: CASSELRDTTEAFF.

This clone has ten or more counts. Other DNA sequences of this sample code for an identical CDR3. V and J are TRBV28 and TRBJ2-3; 7 positions match TRBD2. The CDR3 covers 15 residues. V gave up 5 bases and J gave up 2 bases; unmatched junction bases: 7. Per the germline V gene, CDR1 is MDHEN and CDR2 is SYDVKM. CDR3 DNA: TGTGCCAGCAGTCCCCCAGCGGGACTCACAGATACGCAGTATTTT. It yields the protein CASSPPAGLTDTQYF.